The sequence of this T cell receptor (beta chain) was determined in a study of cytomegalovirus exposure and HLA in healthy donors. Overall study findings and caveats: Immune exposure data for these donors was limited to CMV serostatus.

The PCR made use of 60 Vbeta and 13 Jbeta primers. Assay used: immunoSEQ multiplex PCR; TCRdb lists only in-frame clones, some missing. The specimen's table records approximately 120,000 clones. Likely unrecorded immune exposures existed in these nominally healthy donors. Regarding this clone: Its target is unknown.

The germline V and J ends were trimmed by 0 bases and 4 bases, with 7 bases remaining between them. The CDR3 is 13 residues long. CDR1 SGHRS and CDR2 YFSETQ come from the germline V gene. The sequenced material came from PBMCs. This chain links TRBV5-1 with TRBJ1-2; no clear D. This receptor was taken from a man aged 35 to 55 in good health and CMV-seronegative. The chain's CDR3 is CASSLAAGYGYTF. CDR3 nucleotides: TGCGCCAGCAGCTTGGCTGCGGGCTATGGCTACACCTTC.